This T cell receptor (beta chain) was sequenced for a study of blood T cell repertoires in COVID-19. As for the study in general: Acute and convalescent COVID-19 samples came from the United States, Italy and Spain.

Assay used: immunoSEQ multiplex PCR; TCRdb lists only in-frame clones, some missing. The sample lists roughly 670,000 clones, 85% to 90% seen once, with more than 0.25% in the top ten. Germline CDR1 and CDR2: SGHDN and FVKESK. V was pared by 5 bases and J by 4 bases, with 10 bases of the junction left unmatched. The CDR3 has 15 residues. The chain recombines TRBV14 with TRBJ1-1; TRBD1 matches at 7 bases. The TCR sequence derives from a woman aged 18 to 35 with acute or convalescent COVID-19. The specimen was peripheral blood. In DNA form, the CDR3 reads TGTGCCAGCAGCTTCACAGGGGTTGGAGTCACTGAAGCTTTCTTT. This gives the protein CASSFTGVGVTEAFF.